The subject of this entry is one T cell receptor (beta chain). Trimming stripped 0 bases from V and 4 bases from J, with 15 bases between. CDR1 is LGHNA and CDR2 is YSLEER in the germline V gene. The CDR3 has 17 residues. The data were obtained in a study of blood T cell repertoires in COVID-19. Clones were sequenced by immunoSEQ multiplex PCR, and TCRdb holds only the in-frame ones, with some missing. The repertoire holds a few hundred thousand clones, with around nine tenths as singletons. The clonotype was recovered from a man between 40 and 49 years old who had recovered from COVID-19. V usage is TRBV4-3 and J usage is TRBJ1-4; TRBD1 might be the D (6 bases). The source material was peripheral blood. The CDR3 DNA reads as TGCGCCAGCAGCCAAGAGGGGGCCGCAGGTTATAATGAAAAACTGTTTTTT. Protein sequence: CASSQEGAAGYNEKLFF.